The present T cell receptor beta chain was sequenced within a study of cytomegalovirus exposure and HLA in healthy donors. Whole-study context: Falling in the Caucasian-associated ancestry cluster were roughly 80% of a few hundred genotyped donors. Broader study findings: Cytomegalovirus-associated TCR beta chains were listed, numbering 150 to 200.

Each donor was nominally healthy when sampled (though unrecorded immune exposures were likely). The germline V gene encodes CDR1 SGHTA and CDR2 FQGNSA. V was pared by 1 base and J by 5 bases, with 14 bases between. The CDR3 contains 15 residues. Points on this clone: Its specificity is unknown.

The PCR contained 60 Vbeta and 13 Jbeta primers. Produced via immunoSEQ multiplex PCR; TCRdb's table is partial and in-frame only. The sample lists under 150,000 clones, 75% to 85% occurring once. This chain connects TRBV7-2 to TRBJ1-1, with D possibly being TRBD1 (6 bases). This receptor was taken from a woman aged 45-65 years in good health and CMV-seropositive. Sequenced: PBMCs. Here the CDR3 reads CASSLDSKGETEAFF. The CDR3 DNA sequence: TGTGCCAGCAGCTTAGACTCCAAGGGGGAGACTGAAGCTTTCTTT.